Each of the 12 T cell receptor beta chains below was sequenced from the same sample in a study of T cells in women clearing cervical HPV infection. Only in-frame clones appear in the TCRdb table, and some are missing; sequencing was by immunoSEQ multiplex PCR. The sample holds 30,000 to 45,000 clones. Sequencing was carried out using blood buffy coat. These receptors originate from a woman aged 18 to 75 with a cervical HPV16 infection that either progressed to CIN3+ or cleared (not recorded which).

In the case of this clone: The read ends 3 residues before the CDR3 terminus; that terminus is restored from the germline J gene. The V and J genes are TRBV7-6 and TRBJ2-1, with 7 nucleotides matching TRBD2. Germline CDR1 and CDR2: SGHVS and FNYEAQ. Germline trimming cut 4 bases from V and 2 bases from J; bases unmatched to any gene: 5. CDR3 length: 15 residues. The DNA read from the CDR3 is TGTGCCAGCAGCTATCTAGCGGCTCCCTACAATGAG. Amino acid sequence: CASSYLAAPYNE. The CDR3 reads in full as CASSYLAAPYNEQFF. Filled out from reference TRBV7-6 and TRBJ2-1, the complete variable domain reads GAGVSQSPRYKVTKRGQDVALRCDPISGHVSLYWYRQALGQGPEFLTYFNYEAQQDKSGLPNDRFSAERPEGSISTLTIQRTEQRDSAMYRCASSYLAAPYNEQFFGPGTRLTVL.

Points on this clone: The read ends 3 residues early relative to the CDR3; the germline J gene fills the gap. The chain is built from TRBV9 and TRBJ2-1, with TRBD1 matching 8 bases. The germline gives CDR1 SGDLS, CDR2 YYNGEE. This CDR3 comprises 16 residues. J gave up 0 bases and V 4 bases, and 6 bases lay outside the gene matches. Here the CDR3 reads CASSTQGAGSYNEQFF. The DNA read from the CDR3 is TGTGCCAGCAGCACCCAGGGGGCGGGCTCCTACAATGAG.

As concerns this clone: The read gets to within 3 residues of the CDR3 end, and the germline J gene fills in the rest. The V gene is TRBV20-1, the J gene TRBJ1-4; weak D call: TRBD1 (6 bases). CDR1 is DFQATT, CDR2 SNEGSKA, per germline (reference sequence). The V end lost 3 bases, the J end lost 4 bases, and 9 bases lay between the germline ends. CDR3 length: 13 amino acids. CDR3 DNA, as far as it was read: TGCAGTGCTAGTGTAGGGGGTAATGAAAAA. This gives the protein CSASVGGNEK. The complete CDR3 sequence is CSASVGGNEKLFF.

About this clone itself: The CDR3 goes on 3 residues after the read ends, and that part is filled in from the germline J gene. The chain has TRBV18 and TRBJ2-1; D ambiguous. This CDR3 spans 14 amino acids. Germline loops: CDR1 KGHSH, CDR2 LQKENI. Deletions cut 6 bases from V and 4 bases from J, with 13 bases between. CDR3 DNA (partial): TGTGCCAGCTCTTTACCGAGCCCATACAATGAG. It is translated as CASSLPSPYNE. The entire CDR3 reads CASSLPSPYNEQFF.

Concerning this clone itself: The missing CDR3 end, 3 residues past where the read stops, is filled in from the germline J gene. This rearrangement joins TRBV30 to TRBJ1-2; 8 bases agree with TRBD1. Germline V CDR1 and CDR2: GTSNPN, SVGIG (reference sequence). The CDR3 extends over 15 amino acids. The sequenced CDR3 bases are TGTGCCTGGAGTGAATATATAGGACAGGGAACCGAC. It yields the protein CAWSEYIGQGTD. The whole CDR3 is CAWSEYIGQGTDYTF.

Turning to this clone: Read data end 3 residues before the CDR3 end; the end is taken from the germline J gene. V gene TRBV7-2 combines with J gene TRBJ2-7, with 8 bases aligning to TRBD2. The CDR3 length is 15 residues. After removal of 3 bases from V and 3 bases from J, the junction contained 7 bases not matched to a gene. Per the germline V gene, CDR1 is SGHTA and CDR2 is FQGNSA. Partial CDR3 DNA: TGTGCCAGCAGCTTCTTAGCGGGGTACGACTACGAG. It translates to CASSFLAGYDYE. The complete CDR3 reads CASSFLAGYDYEQYF.

As to this clone: The missing CDR3 end, 3 residues past where the read stops, is filled in from the germline J gene. This sequence joins TRBV20-1 and TRBJ2-7; 9 bases map to TRBD2. Trimming cost V 5 bases and J 0 bases; bases outside gene matches: 5. The CDR3 covers 14 residues. CDR1 DFQATT and CDR2 SNEGSKA come from the germline V gene (reference sequence). CDR3 DNA, as far as it was read: TGCAGTGCTTCAATAGCGGGAGCCTCCTACGAG. It encodes CSASIAGASYE. The CDR3 as a whole reads CSASIAGASYEQYF.

Concerning this clone itself: The CDR3 end lies 3 residues beyond the end of the read and is filled in from the germline J gene. The gene calls are TRBV9 and TRBJ2-5; 14 bases map to TRBD2. V was pared by 2 bases and J by 4 bases, with 7 bases of the junction left unmatched. The CDR3 spans 17 residues. Germline CDR1 and CDR2: SGDLS and YYNGEE. This CDR3 is CASSVAPGTSGGETQYF. The CDR3 DNA, read in part, is TGTGCCAGCAGCGTGGCCCCCGGGACTAGCGGGGGAGAGACC. Based on the CDR3 plus reference TRBV9 and TRBJ2-5, the full variable domain is DSGVTQTPKHLITATGQRVTLRCSPRSGDLSVYWYQQSLDQGLQFLIQYYNGEERAKGNILERFSAQQFPDLHSELNLSSLELGDSALYFCASSVAPGTSGGETQYFGPGTRLLVL.

On this clone itself: The DNA ends 3 residues before the CDR3 does, and the rest of the CDR3 is filled in from the germline J gene. The J gene is TRBJ2-2, the V gene TRBV7-8, with 9 bases fitting TRBD1. Germline-derived CDR1 and CDR2 are SGHVS and FQNEAQ. V trimming: 5 bases; J trimming: 3 bases; junction bases outside the gene matches: 10. The CDR3 extends over 17 amino acids. The CDR3 loop reads CASSQEQGAIDTGELFF. The part of the CDR3 DNA that was read is TGTGCCAGCAGCCAGGAACAGGGGGCGATTGACACCGGGGAG.

Points on this clone: Read coverage stops 3 residues before the CDR3 terminus; the germline J gene supplies the remainder. This chain links TRBV12-5 with TRBJ2-1, with TRBD2 matching 7 bases. The CDR3 is 17 amino acids. The germline V gene has CDR1 LGHNT and CDR2 FRNRAP. Trimming removed 5 bases from V and 9 bases from J; junction bases left unmatched: 19. The CDR3 is CASGTLRASGQFSEQFF. Incomplete CDR3 DNA: TGTGCTAGTGGTACCCTGCGGGCTAGCGGTCAATTCAGTGAG. Complete variable domain (other parts from reference TRBV12-5 and TRBJ2-1): DARVTQTPRHKVTEMGQEVTMRCQPILGHNTVFWYRQTMMQGLELLAYFRNRAPLDDSGMPKDRFSAEMPDATLATLKIQPSEPRDSAVYFCASGTLRASGQFSEQFFGPGTRLTVL.

On this clone itself: The read finishes 3 residues shy of the CDR3 end, and the germline J gene is used to complete it. This chain uses TRBV6-2 or TRBV6-3 with TRBJ2-5, with unresolved D. The CDR3 length is 13 residues. Trimming left V 0 bases short and J 7 bases short, with 9 bases between. From germline, CDR1 is MNHEY and CDR2 SVGEGT. Partial CDR3 DNA: TGTGCCAGCAGTTACTCGATAGTTGCGACC. Translated: CASSYSIVAT. In full, the CDR3 reads CASSYSIVATQYF.

With regard to this clone: The read terminates 3 residues ahead of where the CDR3 ends, so the germline J gene completes it. The J gene is TRBJ2-3, the V gene TRBV6-2 or TRBV6-3; the match to TRBD2 covers 13 bases. V dropped 4 bases and J dropped 2; count of bases not matched to a gene: 6. The germline V gene encodes CDR1 MNHEY and CDR2 SVGEGT. The CDR3 consists of 17 residues. The CDR3 bases that were read are TGTGCCAGCAGTTCCCTGACTAGCGGGGGGCACACAGATACG. It yields the protein CASSSLTSGGHTDT. The full CDR3 protein is CASSSLTSGGHTDTQYF.